This TCR beta chain was observed in a study of T cell changes during pregnancy in multiple sclerosis. This clone was seen more than once but under ten times. Germline V lookup: CDR1 SGHTS, CDR2 YDEGEE. The CDR3 is 14 residues long. Trimming removed 1 base from V and 4 bases from J, with 9 bases in between. Profiled with immunoSEQ multiplex PCR; TCRdb holds only in-frame clones, not every one. The profile shows 90,000 to 100,000 clones, 80% to 95% of them singletons. This receptor was obtained from a female donor with multiple sclerosis, enrolled in a pregnancy study. This chain connects TRBV5-8 to TRBJ2-1, with TRBD2 as a possible D gene (5 bases). The input for sequencing was peripheral blood, taken in the first trimester of pregnancy. CDR3 in DNA: TGTGCCAGCAGCTTGTCGGGGTTTTACAATGAGCAGTTCTTC. Translating it yields CASSLSGFYNEQFF.